Listed here are 12 T cell receptor beta chains from one sample, sequenced in a study of identical twins. TCRdb passed the 5' RACE reads through MiXCR, listing each CDR3 protein once. The sample consists of fewer than 450,000 distinct CDR3 sequences, around 9.7% of them appearing once. Sequenced sample: naive T cells sorted from blood. The receptors were sampled from a woman aged 50 to 60 in good health.

The table lists this clonotype with a few counts. This sequence joins TRBV7-6 and TRBJ2-5; 8 bases line up with TRBD1. Trimming removed 3 bases from V and 5 bases from J; junction bases left unmatched: 2. CDR1 and CDR2 (germline): SGHVS, FNYEAQ. The length of the CDR3 is 13 residues. The CDR3 DNA sequence: TGTGCCAGCAGCTTGGACAGGGTGGAGACCCAGTACTTC. Amino acids: CASSLDRVETQYF.

This clonotype was counted many times. The chain carries TRBV12-3 or TRBV12-4 and TRBJ1-2, with unresolved D. V lost 3 bases to trimming and J lost 6 bases, with 8 bases between them. The CDR3 runs 12 residues. Written as DNA, the CDR3 is TGTGCCAGCAGTTTCAGTGAAAATGGCTACACCTTC. Its translation is CASSFSENGYTF.

This clonotype came up many times. The chain carries TRBV6-6 and TRBJ1-1; D not resolved. V lost 0 bases and J lost 3, with 14 bases in between. Germline V CDR1 and CDR2: MNHNY, SVGAGI (reference sequence). This CDR3 is built from 16 residues. CDR3 DNA sequence: TGTGCCAGCAGTTACTCCGCGGGCAGTCGGGACACTGAAGCTTTCTTT. Residues: CASSYSAGSRDTEAFF.

This clonotype has at least ten counts. V gene TRBV3-1 combines with J gene TRBJ2-1; TRBD1 is a possible D gene (6 bases). V lost 4 bases and J 6 bases, leaving 22 bases between the germline ends. Per the germline V gene, CDR1 is LGHDT and CDR2 is YNNKEL (reference sequence). The CDR3 has 17 amino acids. The CDR3 DNA is TGTGCCAGCAGCCTCCGATACAGGGCAGAAGTAGGCAATGAGCAGTTCTTC. Amino acid sequence: CASSLRYRAEVGNEQFF.

This clonotype occurred a few times. The J gene is TRBJ2-7, the V gene TRBV20-1, with 10 bases identical to TRBD1. The CDR3 consists of 14 residues. Unmatched junction bases numbered 6, after V lost 3 bases and J lost 4 bases. Germline lookup yields CDR1 DFQATT and CDR2 SNEGSKA (reference sequence). CDR3: CSARGDRGTYEQYF. The CDR3 nucleotides are TGCAGTGCTAGGGGGGACAGGGGAACGTACGAGCAGTACTTC.

This clonotype occurred a few times. The chain combines TRBV7-9 with TRBJ1-5; no definite D call. Germline-derived CDR1 and CDR2 are SEHNR and FQNEAQ (reference sequence). The ends were cut back, 1 base at V and 3 bases at J, with 13 bases in the middle. This CDR3 comprises 16 residues. CDR3 sequence reads: CASSLGLAASNQPQHF. CDR3 nucleotides: TGTGCCAGCAGCTTAGGCCTCGCAGCCTCCAATCAGCCCCAGCATTTT. Full variable domain (missing parts from reference TRBV7-9 and TRBJ1-5): DTGVSQNPRHKITKRGQNVTFRCDPISEHNRLYWYRQTLGQGPEFLTYFQNEAQLEKSRLLSDRFSAERPKGSFSTLEIQRTEQGDSAMYLCASSLGLAASNQPQHFGDGTRLSIL.

This clonotype came up a few times. In nucleotides, the CDR3 is TGCGCCAGCAGCTCCGCTTCTTCGGGGCTCATCTATGGCTACACCTTC. Protein sequence: CASSSASSGLIYGYTF. This chain joins TRBV5-1 and TRBJ1-2, with D maybe TRBD1 (5 bases). The CDR3 loop spans 16 amino acids. The V and J ends lost 3 bases and 4 bases respectively, with 19 bases between them. CDR1 is SGHRS and CDR2 is YFSETQ in the germline V gene.

This clonotype was observed many times. This rearrangement joins TRBV27 to TRBJ2-1, with 14 bases identical to TRBD2. The CDR3 covers 17 residues. The ends lost 5 bases at V and 9 bases at J; junction bases unmatched: 12. The germline V gene encodes CDR1 MNHEY and CDR2 SMNVEV (reference sequence). CDR3 region: CASSPASGTSGSTEQFF. The CDR3 nucleotides are TGTGCCAGCAGTCCTGCCTCCGGGACTAGCGGGAGTACTGAGCAGTTCTTC.

This clonotype was found a few times. The gene calls are TRBV25-1 and TRBJ2-3; possibly TRBD2 for D (5 bases). Germline CDR1 is MGHDK and CDR2 is SYGVNS. The CDR3 extends over 15 amino acids. V was clipped by 3 bases and J by 5 bases, with 15 bases between them. As DNA, the CDR3 is TGTGCCAGCAGTGATAGGGAGATATTTGGAGATACGCAGTATTTT. It specifies CASSDREIFGDTQYF.

The chain employs TRBV4-1 and TRBJ2-3; 7 bases are a match to TRBD2. The CDR3 has 16 amino acids. V shed 0 bases and J 7 bases; nucleotides not matched to a gene: 10. CDR1 MGHRA and CDR2 YSYEKL come from the germline V gene. CDR3 in DNA: TGCGCCAGCAGCCAAGAGGGCGTAGGGAGGGCGCATACGCAGTATTTT. This codes for CASSQEGVGRAHTQYF.

This chain uses TRBV10-2 with TRBJ2-1; 7 bases match TRBD2. Germline trimming cut 9 bases from V and 3 bases from J; bases unmatched to any gene: 5. CDR3 size: 13 residues. Germline loops: CDR1 WSHSY, CDR2 SAAADI. The CDR3 region is CASRGRDYNEQFF. The DNA for the CDR3 is TGCGCCAGTCGTGGGAGGGACTACAATGAGCAGTTCTTC.

The chain links TRBV20-1 to TRBJ2-1; 8 bases align to TRBD2. The CDR3 is 15 amino acids. The germline gives CDR1 DFQATT, CDR2 SNEGSKA (reference sequence). J gave up 6 bases and V 6 bases, and 13 bases lay outside the gene matches. Here the CDR3 DNA reads TGCAGTGCGGCTCTTCCGGGACTAGGAGCCAATGAGCAGTTCTTC. Translating gives CSAALPGLGANEQFF.